This TCR beta chain was profiled in a study of cytotoxic CD8 clonotypes in ibrutinib-treated CLL (dated by TCRdb to about 2021). As for the study more broadly: In this cohort, over 14 patients were treatment-naive and ten to twelve were relapsed/refractory, while 17 to 18 had unmutated IGHV. The response samples were drawn at a median of around eleven months into treatment, with a range of roughly 6 to 36 months. Longitudinal samples were available for about 30% of the roughly 86 trial participants. Cryopreserved peripheral blood mononuclear cells were obtained before treatment, at response, and at either sustained remission or disease progression. Patients were still on ibrutinib when every remission and progressive disease sample was collected. Responses were partial in around 24 patients and complete in 2; after median approximately 67 months follow-up, about 14 stayed in remission and around 12 progressed. On average, each sample yielded 255,043 productive templates and 85,000 to 95,000 productive rearrangements.

From the cysteine through the phenylalanine, the CDR3 covers 14 amino acids. Only the CDR3 part of the read is kept: 42 bases, read in frame from the first base. Looking up the germline V gene yields CDR1 SGHTA and CDR2 FQGNSA. Trimming takes 4 bases off V and 2 bases off J; junction bases not matched to a gene: 1. For TCR beta library preparation, 1.5 to 2 micrograms of genomic DNA were isolated from cryopreserved PBMCs. High-throughput TCR beta sequencing was performed on longitudinal blood samples from CLL patients receiving ibrutinib monotherapy. The patients were enrolled in a single-center, open-label phase 2 trial of ibrutinib monotherapy. The goal of deep resolution MiSeq sequencing was a depth between 1 in 1 million and 1 in 200,000 T cells, and coverage averaged 10x per clonotype. TCR beta libraries were generated with the immunoSEQ hsTCRB Kit. Per the source publication's procedure: Data were analyzed with ImmunoSEQ Data Assistant and ImmunoSEQ Analyzer, with V, D and J genes assigned per IMGT definitions. Clonality, with values ranging from 0 to 1, was calculated as one minus the normalized Shannon entropy of productive rearrangement frequencies. Only overrepresented clonotypes making up at least 0.05% of the repertoire of each patient were included in the public clonotype analysis. About a dozen age-matched healthy donor repertoires from immuneACCESS served as clonality controls. The immuneACCESS repertoire file appears here via TCRdb, limited to in-frame rearrangements. These files lack a portion of the clones; in checked studies, under half of the deficit traces to unresolved V genes, and the cause of the others is not known. V and J calls and clone size follow that table, whereas D and trimming were derived from the DNA. In this sample the table shows approximately 350,000 clones, approximately 67% of which occur a single time. The ten largest account for around 6.5% of the sample.

Results and caveats for the whole study, not just this receptor: Clonality rose at ibrutinib response, remained stable during sustained remission, and dropped back toward baseline at progression. Sustained-remission and progressing patients did not have matched sampling times, and lymph node repertoires were not examined. Public clonotypes were found to be uncommon and were observed to contract or remain stable during treatment; the increase in clonality was shown to reflect expansion of private clonotypes at ibrutinib response. Baseline clonality exceeded that of age-matched healthy donors and correlated strongly with circulating CD8+ T-cell counts.

On this clone itself: Its antigen is unknown. Base qualities are not provided; no much larger clone lies one nucleotide away.

The chain joins TRBV7-2 to TRBJ1-5; 8 central bases correspond to TRBD1. This clonotype was sampled from a human donor with chronic lymphocytic leukemia. Sample: PBMCs, taken after 36 months of ibrutinib treatment. The sequenced DNA is TGTGCCAGCAGCTCGACAGGGGGCAATCAGCCCCAGCATTTT. Translated, this gives CASSSTGGNQPQHF.